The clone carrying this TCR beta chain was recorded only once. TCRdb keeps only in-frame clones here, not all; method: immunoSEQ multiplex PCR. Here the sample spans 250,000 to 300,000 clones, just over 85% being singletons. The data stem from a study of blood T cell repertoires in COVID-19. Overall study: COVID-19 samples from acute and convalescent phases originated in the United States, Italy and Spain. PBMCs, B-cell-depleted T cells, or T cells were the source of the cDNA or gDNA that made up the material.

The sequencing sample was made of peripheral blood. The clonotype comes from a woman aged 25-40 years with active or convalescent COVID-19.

The CDR3 region is CAWSDQINSPLHF. In DNA, the CDR3 is TGTGCCTGGAGTGACCAGATTAATTCACCCCTCCACTTT. This rearrangement joins TRBV30 to TRBJ1-6; D not certain. The CDR3 is made up of 13 amino acids. The V gene lost 1 base and the J gene lost 6 bases, with 7 bases spanning the gap. Germline CDR1 is GTSNPN and CDR2 is SVGIG (reference sequence).